Listed below are T cell receptor beta chains from one sample, sequenced in a study of identical twins. TCRdb re-called the 5' RACE reads with MiXCR, one entry per CDR3 protein. Seen here are some 500,000 distinct CDR3 sequences, approximately 22% observed once, and the top ten hold approximately 0.95%. These data were also reused for a study on T cells expressing NK-cell markers.

Material: CD4+ T cells sorted from blood. These TCRs come from a young woman in good health. Both conserved end residues are part of each CDR3. D genes are given only for firm matches. Only part of the rows carry a size: once, few, many, or a class if the clone is expanded.

J: TRBJ2-7; D: .; size: few; V: TRBV3-1; CDR3: CASSQIRGEQYF; DNA: TGTGCCAGCAGCCAAATTCGCGGGGAGCAGTACTTC
J: TRBJ1-2; D: .; size: few; V: TRBV2; CDR3: CASRAGTENYGYTF; DNA: TGTGCCAGCAGAGCCGGGACGGAGAACTATGGCTACACCTTC
J: TRBJ2-5; D: .; size: .; V: TRBV7-2; CDR3: CASSLAPVQETQYF; DNA: TGTGCCAGCAGCTTAGCGCCGGTTCAAGAGACCCAGTACTTC
J: TRBJ1-1; D: .; size: .; V: TRBV6-6; CDR3: CAIPGVMNTEAFF; DNA: TGTGCCATCCCAGGGGTTATGAACACTGAAGCTTTCTTT
J: TRBJ2-1; D: .; size: few; V: TRBV7-9; CDR3: CASSQLLGLSSYNEQFF; DNA: TGTGCCAGCAGCCAATTGCTGGGACTTAGCTCCTACAATGAGCAGTTCTTC
J: TRBJ1-2; D: .; size: few; V: TRBV7-2; CDR3: CASSLAIPGRETGGYTF; DNA: TGTGCCAGCAGCTTAGCGATTCCGGGACGGGAGACGGGGGGCTACACCTTC
J: TRBJ2-2; D: .; size: few; V: TRBV19; CDR3: CASSPEGGSVYTGELFF; DNA: TGTGCCAGTAGCCCCGAGGGAGGATCGGTGTACACCGGGGAGCTGTTTTTT
J: TRBJ2-5; D: .; size: few; V: TRBV3-1; CDR3: CASSQVTQETQYF; DNA: TGTGCCAGCAGCCAGGTTACACAAGAGACCCAGTACTTC
J: TRBJ2-3; D: TRBD2; size: .; V: TRBV20-1; CDR3: CSARDSGKVDTQYF; DNA: TGCAGTGCTAGAGATAGCGGGAAGGTAGATACGCAGTATTTT
J: TRBJ2-7; D: .; size: .; V: TRBV20-1; CDR3: CSARGLGYEQYF; DNA: TGCAGTGCTAGAGGGCTGGGTTACGAGCAGTACTTC
J: TRBJ2-1; D: .; size: many; V: TRBV5-1; CDR3: CASSTGTYNEQFF; DNA: TGCGCCAGCAGCACCGGGACTTACAATGAGCAGTTCTTC
J: TRBJ2-1; D: .; size: .; V: TRBV6-2/TRBV6-3; CDR3: CASRADTRRVEFF; DNA: TGTGCCAGCAGGGCCGATACTAGGAGGGTCGAGTTCTTC
J: TRBJ1-2; D: .; size: few; V: TRBV9; CDR3: CASSVLPANYGYTF; DNA: TGTGCCAGCAGCGTACTCCCAGCAAACTATGGCTACACCTTC
J: TRBJ2-7; D: TRBD1; size: once; V: TRBV9; CDR3: CASNPHQDRGAEQYF; DNA: TGTGCCAGCAACCCCCATCAGGACAGGGGGGCCGAGCAGTACTTC
J: TRBJ2-1; D: .; size: .; V: TRBV5-1; CDR3: CASSLTAGHYNEQFF; DNA: TGCGCCAGCAGCTTGACAGCGGGCCATTACAATGAGCAGTTCTTC
J: TRBJ2-7; D: .; size: few; V: TRBV20-1; CDR3: CSAAGHKRAYEQYF; DNA: TGCAGTGCGGCCGGACACAAAAGAGCCTACGAGCAGTACTTC